This T cell receptor (beta chain) was sequenced during a study of OX40 agonist ivuxolimab in advanced cancers. The wider study: Dose-escalation cases comprised hepatocellular carcinoma, melanoma, renal cell or head and neck cancer.

The length of the CDR3 is 15 residues. V was pared by 8 bases and J by 4 bases, with 8 bases of the junction left unmatched. The germline V gene has CDR1 SNHLY and CDR2 FYNNEI. Note on this clone: Antigen specificity is unknown.

Study-level findings and limits: Clonal expansion by week 6 occurred in CD4+ and CD8+ blood T cells (at 0.1 to 3.0 mg/kg).

Sequencing was performed with immunoSEQ multiplex PCR; in TCRdb, only in-frame clones are kept and a portion is missing. The sample has approximately 17,000 clones, around three quarters seen once; the top ten hold around 15%. The TCR was taken from an adult with an advanced solid tumor such as melanoma, head and neck, liver or kidney cancer. Material: CD4+ or CD8+ T cells sorted from blood, obtained in a trial of the OX40 agonist ivuxolimab. The chain combines TRBV2 with TRBJ2-3; 11 bases align to TRBD2. For the CDR3, the DNA is TGTGCCAGCCGGATAGCGGGAGGGCCAGCAGATACGCAGTATTTT. Amino acids: CASRIAGGPADTQYF.